The sample holds a few counts of the clone carrying this TCR beta chain. These data belong to a study of blood T cell repertoires in COVID-19. In the authors' methods: Estimates of nucleated cell counts were drawn from the amplification of reference gene primers. Generated by immunoSEQ multiplex PCR, the TCRdb table keeps only in-frame clones and is missing some. V, J and clone size were drawn from that table, and D and trimming were deduced from the DNA. The table includes 100,000 to 120,000 clones, about 80% detected once. V lost 0 bases and J lost 4, with 13 bases in between. This CDR3 comprises 16 residues. CDR1 and CDR2 (germline): SGDLS, YYNGEE.

This chain uses TRBV9 with TRBJ1-4; D is possibly TRBD1 (5 bases). The sequence was obtained from a woman in her 70s with acute or convalescent COVID-19. The sequenced sample consisted of peripheral blood. The CDR3 here is CASSVAGGGNNEKLFF. As DNA, the CDR3 is TGTGCCAGCAGCGTAGCCGGGGGAGGGAATAATGAAAAACTGTTTTTT. The whole variable domain, filled in from reference TRBV9 and TRBJ1-4, reads DSGVTQTPKHLITATGQRVTLRCSPRSGDLSVYWYQQSLDQGLQFLIQYYNGEERAKGNILERFSAQQFPDLHSELNLSSLELGDSALYFCASSVAGGGNNEKLFFGSGTQLSVL.